This TCR beta chain was sequenced during a study of shared clonotypes between healthy human individuals. Study observations and caveats: Clonotype sharing levels among donors were expected to vary with sequencing depth. Genetic and exposure-history diversity was limited by the small donor number.

This CDR3 is 15 amino acids long. CDR1 SGDLS and CDR2 YYNGEE come from the germline V gene. V was trimmed by 0 bases and J by 5 bases, leaving 14 bases between them. Comment on this clone: Its antigen is not known.

The table came from immunoSEQ multiplex PCR; TCRdb's copy has only in-frame clones and leaves some out. The table lists 450,000 to 550,000 clones, 70% to 80% of them singletons, with roughly 13% in the top ten. Input material: PBMCs. The receptor was derived from a woman aged 40 to 55 in good health. Some clones in this sample may be carry-over from other donors' samples. The chain links TRBV9 to TRBJ2-5; TRBD1 is a possible D gene (6 bases). CDR3 protein: CASSVEGTQRETQYF. In DNA form, the CDR3 reads TGTGCCAGCAGCGTAGAGGGGACACAGCGGGAGACCCAGTACTTC.